This paragraph covers one TCR beta chain sequence. These data are taken from a study of blood T cell repertoires in COVID-19. V dropped 4 bases and J dropped 3; count of bases not matched to a gene: 4. The CDR3 sequence is 15 residues long. Germline values: CDR1 SGHDT, CDR2 YYEEEE. Sequencing was performed with immunoSEQ multiplex PCR; in TCRdb, only in-frame clones are kept and a portion is missing. This sample yields under 250,000 clones, of which about 93% are seen a single time; roughly 0.8% belongs to the top ten. V gene TRBV5-6 combines with J gene TRBJ2-2, with 9 bases identical to TRBD1. This clonotype was sampled from a man aged 30 to 39 with COVID-19, enrolled during active disease. The sequenced sample consisted of peripheral blood. CDR3 sequence reads: CASSPQGAYTGELFF. CDR3 sequence (DNA): TGTGCCAGCAGCCCACAGGGGGCTTACACCGGGGAGCTGTTTTTT.